The present T cell receptor (beta chain) was sequenced within a study of CD8 T cells in ankylosing spondylitis. Study-level results: Disease-linked clones were reportedly significantly enriched in matched ankylosing spondylitis synovial fluid. It appeared that ankylosing spondylitis blood was characterized by a TCR beta motif of several highly homologous variants.

A single record per CDR3 protein comes from TCRdb applying MiXCR to the 5' RACE reads. The sample consists of 650,000 to 800,000 distinct CDR3 sequences, 15% to 20% of them appearing once. The CDR3 spans 16 residues. Per the germline V gene, CDR1 is MGHDK and CDR2 is SYGVNS. Trimming took 3 bases from V and 3 from J, leaving 14 bases between them. With regard to this clonotype: What it binds is unknown.

This receptor was taken from a male donor with ankylosing spondylitis. The chain employs TRBV25-1 and TRBJ2-2; D is possibly TRBD2 (6 bases). Sequencing was done on a sample of blood, either unsorted or a sorted T cell fraction (not recorded which). The CDR3 is CASSDTRDWYTGELFF. In DNA form, the CDR3 reads TGTGCCAGCAGTGACACCCGGGACTGGTACACCGGGGAGCTGTTTTTT.